Here is one TCR beta chain with its context. Here immunoSEQ multiplex PCR was the method, and the copy in TCRdb shows in-frame clones only, minus some. The profile shows approximately 80,000 clones, roughly 84% of them singletons. The record originates from a study of OX40 agonist ivuxolimab in advanced cancers. The germline CDR1 and CDR2 sequences are KGHSH and LQKENI. The ends were cut back, 3 bases at V and 10 bases at J, with 10 bases in the middle. CDR3 size: 12 residues. The sample here was CD4+ or CD8+ T cells sorted from blood, taken in a trial of the OX40 agonist ivuxolimab. The rearrangement links TRBV18 to TRBJ2-1; TRBD2 is a possible D gene (5 bases). This clonotype originated in an adult with an advanced solid tumor such as melanoma, head and neck, liver or kidney cancer. CDR3 in DNA: TGTGCCAGCTCACCCGCTAGCAGAGAGCAGTTCTTC. This codes for CASSPASREQFF. The variable domain in full, completed from reference TRBV18 and TRBJ2-1, reads NAGVMQNPRHLVRRRGQEARLRCSPMKGHSHVYWYRQLPEEGLKFMVYLQKENIIDESGMPKERFSAEFPKEGPSILRIQQVVRGDSAAYFCASSPASREQFFGPGTRLTVL.